Listed below are T cell receptor beta chains from one sample, sequenced in a study of early T cells in non-severe SARS-CoV-2 infection. Each CDR3 protein gets one entry after TCRdb re-called the 5' RACE reads with MiXCR. The sample has fewer than 60,000 distinct CDR3 sequences, roughly 9.3% seen once. The sample consisted of whole blood. These receptors originate from an adult who was a healthcare worker with PCR-confirmed SARS-CoV-2 infection or an uninfected control (not recorded which). The CDR3 runs from the conserved cysteine through the conserved F or W. The order of the fields is clone size, J gene, D gene, V gene, CDR3 protein, CDR3 DNA. The D gene is left open where the match is weak. For some rows the clone size is stated as once, few or many, or as a class when expanded; others skip it.

>few|TRBJ2-1|NA|TRBV29-1
CSVEEGGSLSYNEQFF
TGCAGCGTTGAAGAAGGCGGTAGCCTTTCTTACAATGAGCAGTTCTTC
>NA|TRBJ2-7|TRBD2|TRBV20-1
CSASEPGLAAYEQYF
TGCAGTGCCTCAGAACCGGGACTAGCGGCCTACGAGCAGTACTTC
>many|TRBJ2-7|NA|TRBV20-1
CSARASHSGPREQYF
TGCAGTGCTAGGGCCTCTCATAGCGGTCCCCGGGAGCAGTACTTC
>NA|TRBJ2-1|TRBD2|TRBV6-2/TRBV6-3
CASSPFPGTSRPYNEQFF
TGTGCCAGCAGTCCTTTTCCCGGGACTAGCAGGCCCTACAATGAGCAGTTCTTC
>NA|TRBJ1-1|TRBD1|TRBV7-9
CASSNGQENTEAFF
TGTGCCAGCAGCAACGGACAGGAAAACACTGAAGCTTTCTTT
>NA|TRBJ1-1|NA|TRBV29-1
CSVRQENTEAFF
TGCAGCGTTAGACAGGAGAACACTGAAGCTTTCTTT
>few|TRBJ2-6|NA|TRBV24-1
CATGPNGANVLTF
TGTGCCACCGGGCCCAATGGGGCCAACGTCCTGACTTTC
>many|TRBJ2-4|NA|TRBV9
CASSVAAGSSDIQYF
TGTGCCAGCAGCGTAGCGGCAGGGTCATCGGACATTCAGTACTTC
>many|TRBJ2-7|NA|TRBV20-1
CSALGTSISYEQYF
TGCAGTGCCCTCGGGACAAGTATCTCCTACGAGCAGTACTTC
>few|TRBJ2-6|NA|TRBV7-3
CASSLDGASGANVLTF
TGTGCCAGCAGCTTAGATGGTGCCTCTGGGGCCAACGTCCTGACTTTC
>many|TRBJ1-2|TRBD1|TRBV29-1
CSVDTGVGYGYTF
TGCAGCGTTGATACAGGGGTTGGCTATGGCTACACCTTC
>many|TRBJ2-5|NA|TRBV7-6
CASSSSGETQYF
TGTGCCAGCAGCTCCTCGGGAGAGACCCAGTACTTC
>many|TRBJ2-1|TRBD2|TRBV20-1
CSAGSSLSGRVANEQFF
TGCAGTGCTGGGAGCAGCTTGAGCGGGAGAGTGGCCAATGAGCAGTTCTTC
>many|TRBJ1-1|TRBD1|TRBV6-5
CASSYGQGVANTEAFF
TGTGCCAGCAGTTACGGACAGGGAGTGGCGAACACTGAAGCTTTCTTT
>NA|TRBJ2-3|NA|TRBV29-1
CSVENYGQQDTQYF
TGCAGCGTTGAGAATTATGGACAACAAGATACGCAGTATTTT
>many|TRBJ2-3|NA|TRBV12-3/TRBV12-4
CASTPAGDSTDTQYF
TGTGCCAGCACCCCTGCGGGGGACAGTACAGATACGCAGTATTTT
>NA|TRBJ2-3|TRBD2|TRBV18
CASSLLSGTSTDTQYF
TGTGCCAGCTCACTACTTAGCGGGACTAGCACAGATACGCAGTATTTT
>NA|TRBJ2-5|TRBD2|TRBV10-3
CAISPELAGEGETQYF
TGTGCCATCAGTCCTGAACTAGCGGGAGAAGGAGAGACCCAGTACTTC
>few|TRBJ1-1|NA|TRBV28
CASSYRDEAFF
TGTGCCAGCAGCTATCGTGATGAAGCTTTCTTT
>many|TRBJ1-1|NA|TRBV5-5
CASSSRMGHAEAFF
TGTGCCAGCAGCTCCCGAATGGGCCATGCTGAAGCTTTCTTT
>few|TRBJ1-1|NA|TRBV12-3/TRBV12-4
CASREAGKNTEAFF
TGTGCCAGCAGGGAGGCAGGGAAGAACACTGAAGCTTTCTTT
>few|TRBJ2-3|NA|TRBV2
CASYGESDTQYF
TGTGCCAGCTACGGAGAAAGCGATACGCAGTATTTT
>few|TRBJ2-1|TRBD1|TRBV6-5
CASRLGGGQALFF
TGTGCCAGCAGATTAGGAGGGGGACAGGCCCTGTTCTTC
>few|TRBJ1-1|NA|TRBV28
CASSQRPGWGEAFF
TGTGCCAGCAGCCAGCGGCCAGGGTGGGGTGAAGCTTTCTTT
>many|TRBJ2-4|NA|TRBV24-1
CATSDSKHWAKNIQYF
TGTGCCACCAGTGACTCCAAACATTGGGCCAAAAACATTCAGTACTTC
>NA|TRBJ1-1|NA|TRBV20-1
CSARDREDMNTEAFF
TGCAGTGCTAGAGATAGAGAGGACATGAACACTGAAGCTTTCTTT
>many|TRBJ1-3|NA|TRBV14
CASSSTAYSGNTIYF
TGTGCCAGCAGCTCGACTGCCTACTCTGGAAACACCATATATTTT
>many|TRBJ2-1|NA|TRBV20-1
CSARDGRDLYNEQFF
TGCAGTGCTAGAGATGGTAGGGACTTGTACAATGAGCAGTTCTTC
>many|TRBJ2-1|NA|TRBV28
CASSLSPTPWFF
TGTGCCAGCAGTTTAAGCCCGACCCCGTGGTTCTTC
>NA|TRBJ2-2|NA|TRBV7-6
CASSLGSLSSTGELFF
TGTGCCAGCAGCTTGGGCAGCTTGAGTAGCACCGGGGAGCTGTTTTTT
>many|TRBJ2-7|NA|TRBV7-2
CASSQGFRAGTLSYEQYF
TGTGCCAGCAGCCAAGGGTTCAGGGCAGGGACGCTCTCCTACGAGCAGTACTTC
>NA|TRBJ1-5|NA|TRBV25-1
CASSESGGMGPQHF
TGTGCCAGCAGTGAATCCGGGGGGATGGGGCCCCAGCATTTT
>many|TRBJ1-5|NA|TRBV19
CASSTFNQPQHF
TGTGCCAGTAGTACCTTCAATCAGCCCCAGCATTTT
>many|TRBJ1-1|TRBD1|TRBV12-3/TRBV12-4
CASSPPGTGVRTEAFF
TGTGCCAGCAGCCCTCCCGGGACAGGGGTGCGGACTGAAGCTTTCTTT
>NA|TRBJ2-1|TRBD1|TRBV7-2
CASSRTGGAGEEQFF
TGTGCCAGCAGCCGGACAGGGGGCGCGGGAGAGGAGCAGTTCTTC
>many|TRBJ2-2|TRBD2|TRBV20-1
CSAKVLLAGNTGELFF
TGCAGTGCTAAGGTTCTACTAGCGGGTAACACCGGGGAGCTGTTTTTT
>few|TRBJ2-4|TRBD1|TRBV7-9
CASSLGQGVAKNIQYF
TGTGCCAGCAGCCTAGGACAGGGGGTAGCCAAAAACATTCAGTACTTC
>many|TRBJ2-2|TRBD2|TRBV20-1
CSASGRTSGSITGELFF
TGCAGTGCCAGCGGCAGGACTAGCGGGAGTATCACCGGGGAGCTGTTTTTT
>few|TRBJ1-2|TRBD1|TRBV4-1
CASSQRDRGTSYGYTF
TGCGCCAGCAGCCAACGGGACAGGGGAACGAGCTATGGCTACACCTTC
>NA|TRBJ2-7|TRBD2|TRBV28
CASSLLAGASREQYF
TGTGCCAGCAGTTTACTAGCGGGAGCATCCCGCGAGCAGTACTTC
>many|TRBJ2-1|NA|TRBV29-1
CSVVLGYNEQFF
TGCAGCGTTGTTTTAGGGTATAATGAGCAGTTCTTC
>NA|TRBJ1-6|NA|TRBV9
CASSVGTGRASPLHF
TGTGCCAGCAGCGTAGGAACAGGAAGGGCTTCACCCCTCCACTTT
>NA|TRBJ2-3|NA|TRBV3-1
CASSQQLSTDTQYF
TGTGCCAGCAGCCAACAGCTAAGCACAGATACGCAGTATTTT
>few|TRBJ2-1|TRBD1|TRBV29-1
CSASGTGLNEQFF
TGCAGCGCATCCGGGACAGGGTTAAATGAGCAGTTCTTC
>NA|TRBJ2-3|NA|TRBV20-1
CSASYIAAGRGDTQYF
TGCAGTGCTAGTTACATAGCTGCGGGACGGGGGGATACGCAGTATTTT
>NA|TRBJ1-5|TRBD1|TRBV28
CASTFNRGRLPNQPQHF
TGTGCCAGCACCTTCAACAGGGGGCGACTTCCCAATCAGCCCCAGCATTTT
>NA|TRBJ2-1|NA|TRBV7-2
CASSLTTSMNEQFF
TGTGCCAGCAGCTTGACGACTAGTATGAATGAGCAGTTCTTC
>many|TRBJ2-4|TRBD2|TRBV19
CATRLAGDIQYF
TGTGCCACCAGATTAGCGGGGGACATTCAGTACTTC
>NA|TRBJ2-7|TRBD2|TRBV28
CASIPSGISYEQYF
TGTGCCAGCATTCCGAGCGGGATATCCTACGAGCAGTACTTC
>many|TRBJ1-2|NA|TRBV3-1
CASRDSLYGYTF
TGTGCCAGCAGAGACAGCCTCTATGGCTACACCTTC
>many|TRBJ1-1|NA|TRBV7-9
CASSLGRGNTEAFF
TGTGCCAGCAGCTTAGGCAGGGGGAACACTGAAGCTTTCTTT
>many|TRBJ2-1|TRBD2|TRBV27
CASRSSGSNEQFF
TGTGCCAGCAGATCCAGCGGGAGCAATGAGCAGTTCTTC
>many|TRBJ2-1|TRBD2|TRBV20-1
CSARRLAGVDNEQFF
TGCAGTGCTAGACGCCTAGCGGGAGTTGACAATGAGCAGTTCTTC
>few|TRBJ2-2|NA|TRBV24-1
CATSDLYTGELFF
TGTGCCACCAGTGATCTGTACACCGGGGAGCTGTTTTTT
>many|TRBJ2-7|TRBD2|TRBV7-2
CASSPRGAGGHEQYF
TGTGCCAGCAGCCCCCGTGGAGCGGGAGGGCACGAGCAGTACTTC
>NA|TRBJ1-5|TRBD1|TRBV7-8
CASSPQAGQGALQPQHF
TGTGCCAGCAGCCCCCAGGCGGGACAGGGGGCACTTCAGCCCCAGCATTTT
>few|TRBJ2-1|NA|TRBV7-9
CASSLVVAGQYNEQFF
TGTGCCAGCAGCTTAGTAGTAGCGGGACAGTACAATGAGCAGTTCTTC
>few|TRBJ2-5|NA|TRBV6-6
CASSLDSVRETQYF
TGTGCCAGCAGCCTAGACAGTGTCAGGGAGACCCAGTACTTC
>NA|TRBJ2-2|NA|TRBV7-2
CASTRGRRENTGELFF
TGTGCCAGCACCCGGGGCCGACGAGAAAACACCGGGGAGCTGTTTTTT